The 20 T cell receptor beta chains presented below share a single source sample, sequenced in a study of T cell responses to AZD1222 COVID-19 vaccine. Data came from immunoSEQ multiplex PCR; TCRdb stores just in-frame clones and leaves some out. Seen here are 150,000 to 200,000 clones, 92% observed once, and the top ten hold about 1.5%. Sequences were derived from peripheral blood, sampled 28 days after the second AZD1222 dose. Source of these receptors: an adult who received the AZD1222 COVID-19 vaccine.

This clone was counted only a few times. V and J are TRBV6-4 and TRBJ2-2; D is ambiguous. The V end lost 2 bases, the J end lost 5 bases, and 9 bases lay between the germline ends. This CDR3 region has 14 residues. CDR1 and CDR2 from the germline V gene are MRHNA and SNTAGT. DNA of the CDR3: TGTGCCAGCAGTGACACTGTGGGGACCGGGGAGCTGTTTTTT. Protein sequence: CASSDTVGTGELFF.

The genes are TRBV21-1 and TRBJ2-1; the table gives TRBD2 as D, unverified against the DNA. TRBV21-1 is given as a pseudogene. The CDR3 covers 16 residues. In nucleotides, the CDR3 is TGTGCCAGCCCCCGGACCAGCGGGGCCCCTCAAAATGAGCAGTTCTTC. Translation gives CASPRTSGAPQNEQFF.

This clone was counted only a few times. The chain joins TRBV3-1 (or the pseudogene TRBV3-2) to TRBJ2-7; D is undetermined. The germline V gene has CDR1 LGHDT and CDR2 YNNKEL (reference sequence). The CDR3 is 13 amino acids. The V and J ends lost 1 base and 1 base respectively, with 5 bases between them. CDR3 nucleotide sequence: TGTGCCAGCAGCCAAGGGGTATCCTACGAGCAGTACTTC. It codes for CASSQGVSYEQYF.

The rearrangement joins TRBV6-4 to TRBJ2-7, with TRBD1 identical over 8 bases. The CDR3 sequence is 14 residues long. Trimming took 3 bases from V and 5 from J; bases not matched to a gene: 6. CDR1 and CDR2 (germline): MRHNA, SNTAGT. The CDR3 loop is CASSEGQGADEQYF. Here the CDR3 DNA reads TGTGCCAGCAGTGAAGGACAGGGAGCAGACGAGCAGTACTTC.

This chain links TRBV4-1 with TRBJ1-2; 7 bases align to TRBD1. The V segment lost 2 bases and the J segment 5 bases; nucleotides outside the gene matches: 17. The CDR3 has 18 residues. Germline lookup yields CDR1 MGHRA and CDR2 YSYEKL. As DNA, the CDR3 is TGCGCCAGCAGCCAACCCTGGCAGGGGGACAGCTTTTTATATGGCTACACCTTC. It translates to CASSQPWQGDSFLYGYTF.

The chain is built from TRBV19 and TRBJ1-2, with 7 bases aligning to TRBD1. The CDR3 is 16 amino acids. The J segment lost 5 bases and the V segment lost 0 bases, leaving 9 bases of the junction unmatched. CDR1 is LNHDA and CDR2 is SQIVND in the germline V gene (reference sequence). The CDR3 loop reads CASSIDPYRGRYGYTF. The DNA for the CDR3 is TGTGCCAGTAGTATAGATCCATACAGGGGAAGGTATGGCTACACCTTC.

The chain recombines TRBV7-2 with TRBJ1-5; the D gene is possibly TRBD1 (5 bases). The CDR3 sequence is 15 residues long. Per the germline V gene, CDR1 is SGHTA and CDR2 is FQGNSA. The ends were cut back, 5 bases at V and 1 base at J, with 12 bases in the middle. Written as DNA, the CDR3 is TGTGCCAGCAGCCCCGGGAGGGGAAGCAATCAGCCCCAGCATTTT. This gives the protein CASSPGRGSNQPQHF.

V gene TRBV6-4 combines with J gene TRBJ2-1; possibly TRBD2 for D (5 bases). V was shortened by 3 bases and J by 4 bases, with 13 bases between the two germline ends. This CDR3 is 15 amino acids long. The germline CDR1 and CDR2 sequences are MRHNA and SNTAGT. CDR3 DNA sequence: TGTGCCAGCAGTGAGGAGGCTAGCACATACAATGAGCAGTTCTTC. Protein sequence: CASSEEASTYNEQFF.

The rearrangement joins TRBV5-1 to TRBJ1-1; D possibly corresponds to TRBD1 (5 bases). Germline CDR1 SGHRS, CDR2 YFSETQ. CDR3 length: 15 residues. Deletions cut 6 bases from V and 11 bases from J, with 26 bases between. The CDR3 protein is CASKTEGLSGTEAFF. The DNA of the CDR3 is TGCGCCAGCAAGACCGAGGGCCTCTCGGGGACGGAGGCTTTCTTT.

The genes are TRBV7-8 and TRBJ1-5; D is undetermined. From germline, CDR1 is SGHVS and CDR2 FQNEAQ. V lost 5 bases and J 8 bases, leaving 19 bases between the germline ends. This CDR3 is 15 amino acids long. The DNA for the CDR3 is TGTGCCAGCAGCCCCCGGCGGCACGGGAAAGAGCCCCAGCATTTT. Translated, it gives CASSPRRHGKEPQHF. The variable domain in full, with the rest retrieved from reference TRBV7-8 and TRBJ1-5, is GAGVSQSPRYKVAKRGQDVALRCDPISGHVSLFWYQQALGQGPEFLTYFQNEAQLDKSGLPSDRFFAERPEGSVSTLKIQRTQQEDSAVYLCASSPRRHGKEPQHFGDGTRLSIL.

CDR3 loop: CASSQEGGNQPQHF. The DNA of the CDR3 is TGCGCCAGCAGCCAAGAAGGAGGGAATCAGCCCCAGCATTTT. V gene TRBV4-1 combines with J gene TRBJ1-5; no clear D. Germline-derived CDR1 and CDR2 are MGHRA and YSYEKL. The V end was cut by 0 bases, the J end by 4 bases, with 7 bases between. The CDR3 has 14 amino acids.

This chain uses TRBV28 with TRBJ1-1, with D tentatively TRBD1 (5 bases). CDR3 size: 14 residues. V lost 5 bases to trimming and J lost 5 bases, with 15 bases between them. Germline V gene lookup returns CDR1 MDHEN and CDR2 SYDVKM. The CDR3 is CASSHQGGETEAFF. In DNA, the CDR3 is TGTGCCAGCAGTCATCAGGGAGGGGAAACTGAAGCTTTCTTT.

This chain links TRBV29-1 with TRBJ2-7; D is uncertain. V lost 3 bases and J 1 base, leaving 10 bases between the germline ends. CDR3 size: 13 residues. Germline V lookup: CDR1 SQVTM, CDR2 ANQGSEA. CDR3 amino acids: CSVESAPSYEQYF. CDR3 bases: TGCAGCGTTGAGTCCGCCCCGTCCTACGAGCAGTACTTC.

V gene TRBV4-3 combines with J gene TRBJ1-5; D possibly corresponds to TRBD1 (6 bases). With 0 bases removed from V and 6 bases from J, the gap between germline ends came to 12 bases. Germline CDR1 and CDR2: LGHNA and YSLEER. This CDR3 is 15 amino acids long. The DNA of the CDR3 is TGCGCCAGCAGCCAAGATCGGGGGGCGGGTCAGCCCCAGCATTTT. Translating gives CASSQDRGAGQPQHF.

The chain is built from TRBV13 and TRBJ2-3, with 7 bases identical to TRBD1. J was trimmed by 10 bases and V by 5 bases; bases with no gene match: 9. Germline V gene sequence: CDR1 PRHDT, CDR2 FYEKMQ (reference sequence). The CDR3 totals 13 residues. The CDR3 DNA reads TGTGCCAGCAGCCCGACCCGACAGGGTGCGCAGTATTTT. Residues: CASSPTRQGAQYF. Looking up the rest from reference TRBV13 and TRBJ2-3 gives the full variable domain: AAGVIQSPRHLIKEKRETATLKCYPIPRHDTVYWYQQGPGQDPQFLISFYEKMQSDKGSIPDRFSAQQFSDYHSELNMSSLELGDSALYFCASSPTRQGAQYFGPGTRLTVL.

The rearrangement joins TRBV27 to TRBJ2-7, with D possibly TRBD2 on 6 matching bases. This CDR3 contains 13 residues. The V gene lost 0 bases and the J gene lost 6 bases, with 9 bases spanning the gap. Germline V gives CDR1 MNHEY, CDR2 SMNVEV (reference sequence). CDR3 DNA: TGTGCCAGCAGTTTATCGTCGCGGGGCGAGCAGTACTTC. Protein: CASSLSSRGEQYF.

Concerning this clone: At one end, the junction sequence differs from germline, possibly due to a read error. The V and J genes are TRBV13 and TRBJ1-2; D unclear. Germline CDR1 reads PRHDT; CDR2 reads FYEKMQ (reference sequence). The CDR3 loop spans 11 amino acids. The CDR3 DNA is TGTGCCAGCAGCTTAGTCGACCGCCTCTCCTTC. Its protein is CASSLVDRLSF.

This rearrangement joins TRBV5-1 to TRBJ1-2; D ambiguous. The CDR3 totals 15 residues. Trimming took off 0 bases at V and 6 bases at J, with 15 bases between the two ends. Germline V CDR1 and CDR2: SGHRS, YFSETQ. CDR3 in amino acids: CASSLAQPGVNGYTF. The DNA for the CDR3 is TGCGCCAGCAGCTTGGCGCAGCCCGGGGTGAATGGCTACACCTTC.

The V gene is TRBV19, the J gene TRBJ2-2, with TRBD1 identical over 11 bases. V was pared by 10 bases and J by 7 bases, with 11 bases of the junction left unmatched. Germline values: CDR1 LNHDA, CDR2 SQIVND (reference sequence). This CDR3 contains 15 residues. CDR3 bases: TGTGCCACCCGAGGAGTAGGGACAGGGGGCGGGGAGCTGTTTTTT. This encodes CATRGVGTGGGELFF. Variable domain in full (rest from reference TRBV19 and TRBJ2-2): DGGITQSPKYLFRKEGQNVTLSCEQNLNHDAMYWYRQDPGQGLRLIYYSQIVNDFQKGDIAEGYSVSREKKESFPLTVTSAQKNPTAFYLCATRGVGTGGGELFFGEGSRLTVL.

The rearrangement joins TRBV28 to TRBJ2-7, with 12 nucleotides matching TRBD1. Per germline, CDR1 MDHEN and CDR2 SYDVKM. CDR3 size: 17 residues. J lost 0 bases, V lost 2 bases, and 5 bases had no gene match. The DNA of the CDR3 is TGTGCCAGCAGTTTAGGACCGGGACAGGGGGCCTCCTACGAGCAGTACTTC. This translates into CASSLGPGQGASYEQYF.